Listed here is a single T cell receptor beta chain. Trimming took off 6 bases at V and 4 bases at J, with 9 bases between the two ends. In germline, CDR1 is MDHEN, CDR2 SYDVKM. The CDR3 length is 13 residues. The data were obtained in a study of blood T cell repertoires in COVID-19. The wider study: Material from acute and convalescent COVID-19 was sourced from the United States, Italy and Spain. Sources were T cells, B-cell-depleted T cells, or PBMCs; the material itself was cDNA or gDNA.

Authors' analysis steps: Amplifying reference gene primers gave estimates of nucleated cell counts. The data were produced by immunoSEQ multiplex PCR, yet TCRdb's version contains in-frame clones alone and is incomplete. The V and J calls and clone size were taken over from that table, and D and trimming were inferred from the DNA. The table records approximately 74,000 clones, approximately 89% of them present only once. Sequenced: peripheral blood. This chain links TRBV28 with TRBJ1-4; D gene unclear. The receptor's source is a woman aged 60-75 years with active COVID-19. This CDR3 reads CASRKTVNEKLFF. The CDR3 bases are TGTGCCAGCAGGAAAACAGTTAATGAAAAACTGTTTTTT.